These 15 T cell receptor beta chains share one sample of origin, sequenced in a study of Graves' ophthalmopathy and Graves' hyperthyroidism. Using RNA transcripts, the TCR beta CDR3 regions were amplified. The authors performed first-round RT-PCR with HTBI primers and then a second-round multiplex PCR. Using its own MiXCR run on the multiplex PCR reads, TCRdb lists one record per CDR3 protein. Here the sample spans a few hundred thousand distinct CDR3 sequences, roughly 21% being singletons. Sequences were obtained from peripheral blood. The receptors originated from a woman in her fifties or sixties with Graves' ophthalmopathy.

The chain links TRBV29-1 to TRBJ2-5; no clear D. Deletions cut 4 bases from V and 0 bases from J, with 3 bases between. CDR1 SQVTM and CDR2 ANQGSEA come from the germline V gene. This CDR3 is 11 amino acids long. The CDR3: CSVADQETQYF. Written as DNA, the CDR3 is TGCAGCGTTGCCGACCAAGAGACCCAGTACTTC.

This chain joins TRBV2 and TRBJ2-6, with D possibly called TRBD1 or TRBD2 (5 bases each). V lost 6 bases and J 4 bases, leaving 13 bases between the germline ends. Per germline, CDR1 SNHLY and CDR2 FYNNEI. The CDR3 sequence is 15 residues long. CDR3 DNA sequence: TGTGCCAGCAGCCCAAGGGACCTAGGGGCCAACGTCCTGACTTTC. It yields the protein CASSPRDLGANVLTF.

This chain joins TRBV7-3 and TRBJ2-7; 10 bases map to TRBD2. Germline CDR1 is SGHTA and CDR2 is FQGTGA. The trim removed 3 bases at V and 6 bases at J, leaving 2 bases unmatched. The CDR3 covers 13 residues. CDR3 bases: TGTGCCAGCAGCTTTCTAGCGGGAGTCGAGCAGTACTTC. Translated, it gives CASSFLAGVEQYF.

This clonotype was seen at least ten times. The J gene is TRBJ1-2, the V gene TRBV6-1, with unresolved D. V was clipped by 5 bases and J by 5 bases, with 15 bases between them. The CDR3 has 14 residues. Germline V CDR1 and CDR2: MNHNS, SASEGT. The CDR3 nucleotides read TGTGCCAGCAGTAAACCGGGAGACCTATATGGCTACACCTTC. Translating it yields CASSKPGDLYGYTF.

This clonotype showed up just once. The chain employs TRBV6-1 and TRBJ1-2; D uncertain. The length of the CDR3 is 13 residues. With 6 bases removed from V and 3 bases from J, the gap between germline ends came to 11 bases. Germline V gives CDR1 MNHNS, CDR2 SASEGT. CDR3 loop: CASRPDGDYGYTF. The CDR3 DNA is TGTGCCAGCAGGCCAGACGGTGACTATGGCTACACCTTC.

The CDR3 bases are TGTGCCAGCAGCTCCCGTCGGGACTATGGCTACACCTTC. It codes for CASSSRRDYGYTF. The chain carries TRBV7-2 and TRBJ1-2; D gene unclear. CDR1 and CDR2 (germline): SGHTA, FQGNSA. Trimming left V 4 bases short and J 3 bases short, with 9 bases between. The CDR3 has 13 residues.

This clonotype was observed at least ten times. The J gene is TRBJ2-7, the V gene TRBV12-3 or TRBV12-4; 8 positions match TRBD1. Trimming took 6 bases from V and 4 from J; bases not matched to a gene: 8. This CDR3 is built from 14 residues. This CDR3 is CASSPEGQEYEQYF. The DNA of the CDR3 is TGTGCCAGCAGCCCTGAGGGACAGGAATACGAGCAGTACTTC.

This clonotype has more than one count but fewer than ten. This sequence joins TRBV30 and TRBJ2-4; the match to TRBD2 covers 13 bases. Germline assignment: CDR1 GTSNPN and CDR2 SVGIG (reference sequence). The V and J ends lost 1 base and 2 bases, in that order; junction bases with no gene match: 2. The CDR3 has 16 residues. For the CDR3, the DNA is TGTGCCTGGAGTGGAGGGACTAGCGGGACCAAAAACATTCAGTACTTC. Translation: CAWSGGTSGTKNIQYF.

This clonotype was counted ten times or more. The chain links TRBV20-1 to TRBJ2-7; 8 positions agree with TRBD1. The CDR3 loop spans 13 amino acids. CDR1 DFQATT and CDR2 SNEGSKA come from the germline V gene (reference sequence). The V and J ends lost 6 bases and 5 bases, in that order; junction bases with no gene match: 9. The CDR3 spells CSATQGARDEQYF. The CDR3 nucleotides read TGCAGTGCCACTCAGGGGGCTCGGGACGAGCAGTACTTC.

This clonotype has a count of ten or more. The DNA of the CDR3 is TGTGCCAGCAGTGAAGCGCGACTGTTACTCCACTTT. Residues: CASSEARLLLHF. The chain is built from TRBV6-1 and TRBJ1-6; D remains ambiguous. The CDR3 is 12 amino acids. V gave up 0 bases and J gave up 16 bases, with 10 bases separating them. Per the germline V gene, CDR1 is MNHNS and CDR2 is SASEGT.

The chain employs TRBV27 and TRBJ1-2; D may be TRBD1 (5 bases). V was cut by 5 bases and J by 4 bases, with 11 bases left in between. From germline, CDR1 is MNHEY and CDR2 SMNVEV (reference sequence). The CDR3 runs 13 residues. CDR3 DNA sequence: TGTGCCAGCAGTCCGATGGGGGTCTATGGCTACACCTTC. This sequence encodes CASSPMGVYGYTF.

This clonotype was seen many times. V gene TRBV24-1 combines with J gene TRBJ2-5, with unresolved D. The CDR3 extends over 14 amino acids. Trimming took off 3 bases at V and 3 bases at J, with 10 bases between the two ends. Germline V CDR1 and CDR2: KGHDR, SFDVKD. The CDR3 nucleotides are TGTGCCACCAGTGATACCCGGGTGAAAGAGACCCAGTACTTC. It specifies CATSDTRVKETQYF.

At least ten counts were recorded for this clonotype. The chain links TRBV2 to TRBJ1-1; D is unresolved. Germline-derived CDR1 and CDR2 are SNHLY and FYNNEI. Trimming cost V 3 bases and J 6 bases, with 8 bases left between them. The CDR3 is made up of 12 amino acids. The CDR3 loop is CASSDTVPEAFF. DNA for the CDR3: TGTGCCAGCAGTGATACGGTACCTGAAGCTTTCTTT.

This clonotype showed up many times. V and J are TRBV6-5 and TRBJ2-5; a weak D match, TRBD1 (6 bases). CDR1 and CDR2 from the germline V gene are MNHEY and SVGAGI. CDR3 length equals 13 residues. Trimming removed 7 bases at V and 0 bases at J, with 9 bases between. The CDR3 spells CASTGANQETQYF. The CDR3 DNA sequence: TGTGCCAGCACAGGGGCCAACCAAGAGACCCAGTACTTC.

This clonotype occurred many times. The chain combines TRBV30 with TRBJ2-2; 8 bases agree with TRBD2. The CDR3 runs 17 residues. The V segment lost 3 bases and the J segment 8 bases; nucleotides outside the gene matches: 17. Germline CDR1 reads GTSNPN; CDR2 reads SVGIG (reference sequence). CDR3 amino acids: CAWRFLRTSRSRGELFF. CDR3 in DNA: TGTGCCTGGAGGTTCCTCAGGACTAGCAGGAGTCGGGGGGAGCTGTTTTTT.